Sequencing of this TCR beta chain was carried out in a study of blood T cell repertoires in COVID-19. Looking at the study overall: COVID-19 samples from acute and convalescent phases originated in the United States, Italy and Spain.

Profiling relied on immunoSEQ multiplex PCR, and the TCRdb table lists in-frame clones only, not all of them. The sample holds roughly 200,000 clones, about 80% seen once. This clone has a single count. This CDR3 is 13 amino acids long. Germline CDR1 reads SQVTM; CDR2 reads ANQGSEA. Trimming removed 1 base from V and 5 bases from J; junction bases left unmatched: 4. During active infection, Seattle patients enrolled and were then monitored through disease. The origin of this receptor is a woman older than 75 with COVID-19, enrolled during active disease. The V and J genes are TRBV29-1 and TRBJ1-2; 7 bases match TRBD1. Sequenced: peripheral blood. Here the CDR3 DNA reads TGCAGCGTTGAAGGGGGACAGCGGTATGGCTACACCTTC. Translation: CSVEGGQRYGYTF. Full variable domain (outside the CDR3, taken from reference TRBV29-1 and TRBJ1-2): SAVISQKPSRDICQRGTSLTIQCQVDSQVTMMFWYRQQPGQSLTLIATANQGSEATYESGFVIDKFPISRPNLTFSTLTVSNMSPEDSSIYLCSVEGGQRYGYTFGSGTRLTVV.